This T cell receptor (beta chain) appears in the sequencing data of a study of blood T cell repertoires in COVID-19. The wider study: T cells, B-cell-depleted T cells, or PBMCs provided the cDNA or gDNA that served as material.

CDR1 is MDHEN and CDR2 is SYDVKM in the germline V gene. CDR3 size: 16 residues. After removal of 2 bases from V and 3 bases from J, the junction contained 7 bases not matched to a gene. Only in-frame clones appear in the TCRdb table, and some are missing; sequencing was by immunoSEQ multiplex PCR. The profile shows 140,000 to 150,000 clones, around four fifths of them singletons. The source material was peripheral blood. V is TRBV28 and J is TRBJ1-5; TRBD1 matches at 7 bases. This TCR derives from a woman in her thirties or forties with active or convalescent COVID-19. CDR3 sequence: CASSLIRGNLNQPQHF. The DNA for the CDR3 is TGTGCCAGCAGTTTAATCAGGGGGAACCTCAATCAGCCCCAGCATTTT.